The 31 T cell receptor beta chains in this list originate from one sample, sequenced in a study of blood T cell repertoires in COVID-19. The repertoire was sequenced with immunoSEQ multiplex PCR; TCRdb's copy has only in-frame clones and lacks some. The sample has about 200,000 clones; about four fifths are singletons. Input material: PBMCs or T cells enriched from blood (not recorded which). These receptors were taken from a man aged 35 to 55 who had recovered from COVID-19.

In nucleotides, the CDR3 is TGTGCCACCAGCGCAGGGGCGATAGGCACTGAAGCTTTCTTT. Translation gives CATSAGAIGTEAFF. The chain uses TRBV24-1 and TRBJ1-1, with D maybe TRBD1 (6 bases). CDR3 length: 14 amino acids. Trimming left V 7 bases short and J 4 bases short, with 15 bases between. Per the germline V gene, CDR1 is KGHDR and CDR2 is SFDVKD.

The V gene is TRBV2, the J gene TRBJ2-2, with D hard to call. The V and J ends lost 6 bases and 8 bases respectively, with 7 bases between them. This CDR3 has 11 amino acids. Germline CDR1 SNHLY, CDR2 FYNNEI. In DNA form, the CDR3 reads TGTGCCAGCAGAGAGACAGGGGAGCTGTTTTTT. Translated, it gives CASRETGELFF. The variable domain in full, completed from reference TRBV2 and TRBJ2-2, reads EPEVTQTPSHQVTQMGQEVILRCVPISNHLYFYWYRQILGQKVEFLVSFYNNEISEKSEIFDDQFSVERPDGSNFTLKIRSTKLEDSAMYFCASRETGELFFGEGSRLTVL.

V is TRBV18 and J is TRBJ1-1, with 11 bases fitting TRBD1. The V segment lost 3 bases and the J segment 5 bases; nucleotides outside the gene matches: 2. The CDR3 sequence is 14 residues long. CDR1 is KGHSH and CDR2 is LQKENI in the germline V gene. The CDR3 region is CASSPGTGGTEAFF. The CDR3 DNA sequence: TGTGCCAGCTCACCCGGGACAGGGGGGACTGAAGCTTTCTTT.

The V and J genes are TRBV28 and TRBJ1-1; 9 nucleotides match TRBD1. CDR3 size: 13 residues. Germline CDR1 and CDR2: MDHEN and SYDVKM. V shed 4 bases, J shed 9 bases, and the junction held 6 bases outside the gene matches. The CDR3 loop reads CASSWEQGAKAFF. The CDR3 region has the DNA TGTGCCAGCAGTTGGGAACAGGGGGCGAAAGCTTTCTTT.

The chain joins TRBV5-1 to TRBJ1-4, with D maybe TRBD1 (6 bases). This CDR3 has 16 residues. With 4 bases removed from V and 0 bases from J, the gap between germline ends came to 13 bases. From germline, CDR1 is SGHRS and CDR2 YFSETQ. CDR3 coding DNA: TGCGCCAGCAGCAAGACGACAGGCGCAACTAATGAAAAACTGTTTTTT. Amino acids: CASSKTTGATNEKLFF. Filled out from reference TRBV5-1 and TRBJ1-4, the complete variable domain reads KAGVTQTPRYLIKTRGQQVTLSCSPISGHRSVSWYQQTPGQGLQFLFEYFSETQRNKGNFPGRFSGRQFSNSRSEMNVSTLELGDSALYLCASSKTTGATNEKLFFGSGTQLSVL.

The CDR3 bases are TGTGCCACCAGTGATTCAGGGATCACTGAAGCTTTCTTT. Protein product: CATSDSGITEAFF. The genes are TRBV24-1 and TRBJ1-1; perhaps TRBD1 as D (5 bases). Germline CDR1 and CDR2: KGHDR and SFDVKD. The CDR3 loop spans 13 amino acids. Trimming pared 2 bases from V and 4 bases from J, leaving 7 bases between.

This clone has more than one count but fewer than ten. V usage is TRBV7-2 and J usage is TRBJ1-2, with D perhaps matching TRBD1 (5 bases). This CDR3 comprises 13 residues. Germline V CDR1 and CDR2: SGHTA, FQGNSA. V was trimmed by 5 bases and J by 7 bases, leaving 14 bases between them. The CDR3 loop is CASSQRAGGGYTF. In DNA form, the CDR3 reads TGTGCCAGCAGCCAAAGGGCGGGGGGTGGCTACACCTTC.

The genes are TRBV6-5 and TRBJ2-1; D is perhaps TRBD2 (5 bases). This CDR3 is 16 amino acids long. Trimming shortened V by 0 bases and J by 0 bases, and 9 bases separated the two germline ends. Germline V gene sequence: CDR1 MNHEY, CDR2 SVGAGI. The CDR3 sequence is CASSYSPGSSYNEQFF. The CDR3 DNA follows: TGTGCCAGCAGTTACTCTCCGGGGAGCTCCTACAATGAGCAGTTCTTC.

V and J are TRBV2 and TRBJ1-5; D is undetermined. CDR1 and CDR2 from the germline V gene are SNHLY and FYNNEI. This CDR3 is 12 amino acids long. V dropped 8 bases and J dropped 8 bases, with 13 bases sitting between them. CDR3 in DNA: TGTGCCAGCTCTAGTTTCATCGAGCCCCAGCATTTT. It encodes CASSSFIEPQHF.

The chain uses TRBV6-5 and TRBJ1-6, with D uncertain. CDR1 and CDR2 from the germline V gene are MNHEY and SVGAGI. V gave up 7 bases and J gave up 0 bases, with 10 bases separating them. This CDR3 is built from 15 residues. The CDR3 DNA is TGTGCCAGCATGGTCGGCGGCTCCTATAATTCACCCCTCCACTTT. It translates to CASMVGGSYNSPLHF.

CDR3 DNA sequence: TGTGCCAGCAGCCTGACAGGGGGCCTTGGCTACACCTTC. Protein: CASSLTGGLGYTF. The chain carries TRBV9 and TRBJ1-2; 10 bases agree with TRBD1. The CDR3 is 13 amino acids. The junction had 4 bases not matched to a gene; V was cut back by 4 bases and J by 7 bases. Per germline, CDR1 SGDLS and CDR2 YYNGEE.

This clone was seen at least ten times. This chain uses TRBV6-1 with TRBJ1-4; the D gene is possibly TRBD1 (5 bases). The CDR3 runs 15 residues. The V end was cut by 3 bases, the J end by 10 bases, with 18 bases between. Germline CDR1 is MNHNS and CDR2 is SASEGT. In DNA, the CDR3 is TGTGCCAGCAGTGAGGAAGGGGTGGGGATACGAAAACTGTTTTTT. It is translated as CASSEEGVGIRKLFF.

The count of this clone is one. The V call is TRBV7-2, the J call TRBJ1-2, with no clear D. The CDR3 is 15 residues long. V shed 5 bases and J shed 8 bases, with 21 bases lying between them. Germline loops: CDR1 SGHTA, CDR2 FQGNSA. CDR3 nucleotide sequence: TGTGCCAGCAGCCAGTATGGCGGGGTTACAAAGGGCTACACCTTC. Translated, it gives CASSQYGGVTKGYTF. The variable domain in full, with the rest retrieved from reference TRBV7-2 and TRBJ1-2, is GAGVSQSPSNKVTEKGKDVELRCDPISGHTALYWYRQSLGQGLEFLIYFQGNSAPDKSGLPSDRFSAERTGGSVSTLTIQRTQQEDSAVYLCASSQYGGVTKGYTFGSGTRLTVV.

In this sample, this clone turned up once. The J gene is TRBJ1-2, the V gene TRBV20-1; D is uncertain. Looked up from germline, CDR1 is DFQATT and CDR2 is SNEGSKA (reference sequence). V was clipped by 3 bases and J by 8 bases, with 10 bases between them. The CDR3 is made up of 11 amino acids. CDR3 loop: CSASPRGGYTF. The CDR3 nucleotides read TGCAGTGCTAGCCCTCGAGGGGGCTACACCTTC.

V usage is TRBV30 and J usage is TRBJ1-2, with D perhaps TRBD1 (6 bases). The CDR3 is 17 residues long. Trimming took 4 bases from V and 3 from J, leaving 24 bases between them. CDR1 and CDR2 (germline): GTSNPN, SVGIG (reference sequence). CDR3 nucleotide sequence: TGTGCCTGGACCCCTGGGGACACATTAAAACGCCACTATGGCTACACCTTC. It codes for CAWTPGDTLKRHYGYTF.

The chain has TRBV15 and TRBJ1-5; no firm D call. Germline CDR1 reads LNHNV; CDR2 reads YYDKDF (reference sequence). The CDR3 is made up of 15 amino acids. V dropped 5 bases and J dropped 0 bases, with 11 bases sitting between them. The CDR3 sequence is CATSGGSLSNQPQHF. The DNA of the CDR3 is TGTGCCACCAGCGGAGGTTCACTTAGCAATCAGCCCCAGCATTTT.

This clone came up a few times. The rearrangement links TRBV2 to TRBJ1-6, with D uncertain. CDR1 is SNHLY and CDR2 is FYNNEI in the germline V gene. V lost 3 bases and J 0 bases, leaving 6 bases between the germline ends. This CDR3 comprises 15 residues. Here the CDR3 reads CASSERSSYNSPLHF. The CDR3 DNA reads TGTGCCAGCAGTGAGAGGAGCTCCTATAATTCACCCCTCCACTTT.

The rearrangement uses TRBV19 and TRBJ2-5, with TRBD1 as a possible D gene (6 bases). There are 15 residues in the CDR3. The ends were cut back, 3 bases at V and 5 bases at J, with 16 bases in the middle. The germline V gene has CDR1 LNHDA and CDR2 SQIVND (reference sequence). Here the CDR3 DNA reads TGTGCCAGTAGTATCGGCCTGGGACATTCGGAGACCCAGTACTTC. It is translated as CASSIGLGHSETQYF. Based on the CDR3 plus reference TRBV19 and TRBJ2-5, the full variable domain is DGGITQSPKYLFRKEGQNVTLSCEQNLNHDAMYWYRQDPGQGLRLIYYSQIVNDFQKGDIAEGYSVSREKKESFPLTVTSAQKNPTAFYLCASSIGLGHSETQYFGPGTRLLVL.

This chain uses TRBV19 with TRBJ1-2; TRBD1 agrees at 7 bases. V was clipped by 5 bases and J by 2 bases; unmatched bases: 8. Germline lookup yields CDR1 LNHDA and CDR2 SQIVND (reference sequence). This CDR3 comprises 15 residues. This CDR3 is CASSAEGARNYGYTF. CDR3 nucleotide sequence: TGTGCCAGTAGTGCCGAGGGGGCGCGGAACTATGGCTACACCTTC.

The genes are TRBV6-5 and TRBJ2-1; D perhaps matches TRBD2 (6 bases). The V gene's germline CDR1 is MNHEY and CDR2 SVGAGI. There are 14 residues in the CDR3. V lost 7 bases and J lost 8, with 18 bases in between. DNA of the CDR3: TGTGCCAGCACATCGGGGGAGGCAGTGTATGAGCAGTTCTTC. Translated, it gives CASTSGEAVYEQFF.

The chain has TRBV4-2 and TRBJ1-1, with TRBD1 as a possible D gene (5 bases). This CDR3 is 15 amino acids long. The V and J ends lost 1 base and 0 bases respectively, with 9 bases between them. The germline V gene encodes CDR1 LGHNA and CDR2 YNFKEQ. DNA for the CDR3: TGTGCCAGCAGCCAAGTGGCAGGGATGAACACTGAAGCTTTCTTT. This sequence encodes CASSQVAGMNTEAFF.

Written as DNA, the CDR3 is TGTGCCAGCTCACCACTCAGGGAGAACACTGAAGCTTTCTTT. Translated, it gives CASSPLRENTEAFF. The chain links TRBV18 to TRBJ1-1, with D perhaps TRBD1 (5 bases). The CDR3 loop spans 14 amino acids. From germline, CDR1 is KGHSH and CDR2 LQKENI. Trimming cost V 1 base and J 1 base, with 7 bases left between them.

The V and J genes are TRBV6-5 and TRBJ1-2; 7 bases map to TRBD1. From germline, CDR1 is MNHEY and CDR2 SVGAGI. The V and J ends lost 7 bases and 5 bases, in that order; junction bases with no gene match: 10. The CDR3 contains 14 residues. In DNA, the CDR3 is TGTGCCAGCAAAAATTACAGGGGAAATTATGGCTACACCTTC. This translates into CASKNYRGNYGYTF.

This sequence joins TRBV5-1 and TRBJ1-1; D not resolved. CDR1 SGHRS and CDR2 YFSETQ come from the germline V gene. V was pared by 2 bases and J by 0 bases, with 11 bases between. The CDR3 consists of 15 residues. CDR3 sequence: CASSLQSLMNTEAFF. The DNA for the CDR3 is TGCGCCAGCAGCTTACAGTCCCTTATGAACACTGAAGCTTTCTTT. Full variable domain (outside the CDR3, taken from reference TRBV5-1 and TRBJ1-1): KAGVTQTPRYLIKTRGQQVTLSCSPISGHRSVSWYQQTPGQGLQFLFEYFSETQRNKGNFPGRFSGRQFSNSRSEMNVSTLELGDSALYLCASSLQSLMNTEAFFGQGTRLTVV.

In its sample, this clone was seen once. This chain uses TRBV4-1 with TRBJ1-2; perhaps TRBD1 as D (5 bases). Germline V gene lookup returns CDR1 MGHRA and CDR2 YSYEKL. Trimming removed 1 base from V and 3 bases from J, with 27 bases in between. The CDR3 is 20 amino acids. The CDR3 is CASSQGDIPPQGRYDYGYTF. The CDR3 nucleotides read TGCGCCAGCAGCCAAGGAGATATACCACCTCAGGGAAGGTACGACTATGGCTACACCTTC.

The rearrangement uses TRBV7-9 and TRBJ1-2; no clear D gene. The CDR3 length is 14 residues. Trimming removed 1 base from V and 4 bases from J, with 10 bases in between. Germline CDR1 reads SEHNR; CDR2 reads FQNEAQ (reference sequence). In DNA, the CDR3 is TGTGCCAGCAGCTTAGGTGGAGGCCTCTATGGCTACACCTTC. It yields the protein CASSLGGGLYGYTF.

This chain links TRBV28 with TRBJ1-1; maybe TRBD1 (5 bases). The germline V and J ends were trimmed by 3 bases and 9 bases, with 20 bases remaining between them. CDR1 is MDHEN and CDR2 is SYDVKM in the germline V gene. The CDR3 runs to 15 residues. CDR3 bases: TGTGCCAGCAGTTTCGGGGGAGGGCAGATACTGAAAGCTTTCTTT. Translated, it gives CASSFGGGQILKAFF.

DNA of the CDR3: TGCGCCAGCAGCCAACGCCGGGACAGAGGCACTGAAGCTTTCTTT. Its protein is CASSQRRDRGTEAFF. The genes are TRBV5-1 and TRBJ1-1; the match to TRBD1 covers 7 bases. V lost 4 bases and J lost 4; bases outside the gene matches: 10. The CDR3 consists of 15 residues. Per the germline V gene, CDR1 is SGHRS and CDR2 is YFSETQ. Full variable domain (outside the CDR3, taken from reference TRBV5-1 and TRBJ1-1): KAGVTQTPRYLIKTRGQQVTLSCSPISGHRSVSWYQQTPGQGLQFLFEYFSETQRNKGNFPGRFSGRQFSNSRSEMNVSTLELGDSALYLCASSQRRDRGTEAFFGQGTRLTVV.

The gene calls are TRBV5-1 and TRBJ1-2; D perhaps matches TRBD1 (5 bases). CDR1 is SGHRS, CDR2 YFSETQ, per germline. There are 14 residues in the CDR3. V lost 2 bases and J lost 3, with 11 bases in between. The CDR3 nucleotides read TGCGCCAGCAGCTTACTCAGGGTAGACTATGGCTACACCTTC. Translated, it gives CASSLLRVDYGYTF.

This clone has just a few counts. This chain uses TRBV2 with TRBJ1-3; D may be TRBD1 (5 bases). The CDR3 extends over 15 amino acids. Germline lookup yields CDR1 SNHLY and CDR2 FYNNEI. Trimming took 4 bases from V and 0 from J, leaving 10 bases between them. CDR3 bases: TGTGCCAGCAGTGCAGAGGGACTCTCTGGAAACACCATATATTTT. This gives the protein CASSAEGLSGNTIYF.

V and J are TRBV7-2 and TRBJ2-2, with TRBD2 identical over 8 bases. The CDR3 consists of 17 residues. V lost 4 bases and J lost 1; bases outside the gene matches: 8. Germline V gene sequence: CDR1 SGHTA, CDR2 FQGNSA. CDR3: CASSSPKRGRNTGELFF. The CDR3 region has the DNA TGTGCCAGCAGCTCACCAAAGCGGGGGAGGAACACCGGGGAGCTGTTTTTT.